This TCR beta chain was captured in a study of blood T cell repertoires in COVID-19. Study context: The United States, Italy and Spain supplied acute and convalescent COVID-19 samples. In each case, the material was cDNA or gDNA derived from T cells, B-cell-depleted T cells, or PBMCs.

The length of the CDR3 is 14 residues. With 5 bases removed from V and 0 bases from J, the gap between germline ends came to 10 bases. Germline CDR1 reads LNHDA; CDR2 reads SQIVND (reference sequence). Per the original data handling: Nucleated cell number was recorded as an estimate derived from reference gene primer amplification. Method: immunoSEQ multiplex PCR; TCRdb's copy keeps in-frame clones and lacks some. D and trimming were read from the DNA, whereas the V and J calls and clone size are those reported in that table. The sample carries 45,000 to 75,000 clones, around 88% recorded once. The TCR comes from a man aged 55 to 69 with acute or convalescent COVID-19. Material for sequencing was peripheral blood. The chain uses TRBV19 and TRBJ1-1, with D unresolved. The CDR3: CASSLSPVNTEAFF. CDR3 nucleotides: TGTGCCAGTAGTTTGTCTCCTGTGAACACTGAAGCTTTCTTT.